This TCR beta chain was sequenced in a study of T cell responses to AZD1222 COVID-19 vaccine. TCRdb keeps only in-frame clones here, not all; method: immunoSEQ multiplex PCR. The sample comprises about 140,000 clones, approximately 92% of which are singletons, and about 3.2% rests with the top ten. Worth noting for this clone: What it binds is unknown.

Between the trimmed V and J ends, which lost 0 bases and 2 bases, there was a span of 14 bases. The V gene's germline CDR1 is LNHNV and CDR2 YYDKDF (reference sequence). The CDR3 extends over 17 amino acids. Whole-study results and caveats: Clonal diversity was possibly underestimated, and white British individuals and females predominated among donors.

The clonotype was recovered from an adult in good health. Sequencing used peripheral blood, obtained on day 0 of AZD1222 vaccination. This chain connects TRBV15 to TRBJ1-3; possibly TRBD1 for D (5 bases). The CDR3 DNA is TGTGCCACCAGCAGAGATCGGGCTCGGGGACCTGGAAACACCATATATTTT. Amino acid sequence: CATSRDRARGPGNTIYF.